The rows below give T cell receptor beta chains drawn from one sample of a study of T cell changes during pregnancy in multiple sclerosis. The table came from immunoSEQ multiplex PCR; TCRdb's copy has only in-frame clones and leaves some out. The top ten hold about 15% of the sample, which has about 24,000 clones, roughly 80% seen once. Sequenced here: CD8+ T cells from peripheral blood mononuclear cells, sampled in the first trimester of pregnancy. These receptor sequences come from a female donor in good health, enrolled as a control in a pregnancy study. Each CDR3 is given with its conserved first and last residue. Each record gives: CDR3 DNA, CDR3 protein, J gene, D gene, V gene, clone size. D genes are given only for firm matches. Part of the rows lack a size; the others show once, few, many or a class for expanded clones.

CDR3 DNA: TGTGCCAGCAGTTTCCTAGCGGGAGGGAGTCTTGGGGAGCAGTACTTC
CDR3 protein: CASSFLAGGSLGEQYF
J gene: TRBJ2-7
D gene: TRBD2
V gene: TRBV27
clone size: NA

CDR3 DNA: TGTGCCAGCAGGACGGGACTAGCGGGGGGATCCCCTGGAGATACGCAGTATTTT
CDR3 protein: CASRTGLAGGSPGDTQYF
J gene: TRBJ2-3
D gene: TRBD2
V gene: TRBV5-8
clone size: once

CDR3 DNA: TGTGCCAGCAGTGAGGAGGGAACAAGAGCAGATACGCAGTATTTT
CDR3 protein: CASSEEGTRADTQYF
J gene: TRBJ2-3
D gene: NA
V gene: TRBV6-4
clone size: NA

CDR3 DNA: TGTGCCTGGAGTTCGGGTCCTGGCTACACCTTC
CDR3 protein: CAWSSGPGYTF
J gene: TRBJ1-2
D gene: NA
V gene: TRBV30
clone size: NA

CDR3 DNA: TGTGCCAGCAGTTTACGGGGTACCAACACTGAAGCTTTCTTT
CDR3 protein: CASSLRGTNTEAFF
J gene: TRBJ1-1
D gene: NA
V gene: TRBV27
clone size: NA

CDR3 DNA: TGCGCCAGCAGCATCGGGCAGGGTGGCATTCAGTACTTC
CDR3 protein: CASSIGQGGIQYF
J gene: TRBJ2-4
D gene: NA
V gene: TRBV4-3
clone size: NA

CDR3 DNA: TGTGCCAGCAGCGCCAGGGGGCTCGGCAATCAGCCCCAGCATTTT
CDR3 protein: CASSARGLGNQPQHF
J gene: TRBJ1-5
D gene: TRBD1
V gene: TRBV7-9
clone size: NA

CDR3 DNA: TGTGCCAGCAGCTTAGGAAAGGGGGTTCATGGCTACACCTTC
CDR3 protein: CASSLGKGVHGYTF
J gene: TRBJ1-2
D gene: NA
V gene: TRBV7-8
clone size: NA

CDR3 DNA: TGTGCCAGCGGGGGAGTCGACGGGAGCCGCTATGGCTACACCTTC
CDR3 protein: CASGGVDGSRYGYTF
J gene: TRBJ1-2
D gene: NA
V gene: TRBV9
clone size: NA

CDR3 DNA: TGTGCCAGCTATGGGGGGGCTGGTGGCTACACCTTC
CDR3 protein: CASYGGAGGYTF
J gene: TRBJ1-2
D gene: NA
V gene: TRBV27
clone size: NA

CDR3 DNA: TGTGCCAGCCCCCCATCCGGACGGGGACAAGAGACCCAGTACTTC
CDR3 protein: CASPPSGRGQETQYF
J gene: TRBJ2-5
D gene: NA
V gene: TRBV27
clone size: NA

CDR3 DNA: TGTGCCAGCAGTGACGGCGGGGGCACAGATACGCAGTATTTT
CDR3 protein: CASSDGGGTDTQYF
J gene: TRBJ2-3
D gene: NA
V gene: TRBV6-4
clone size: NA

CDR3 DNA: TGTGCCAGCAGCGTAGTTGGGACAGGGTCGGTAGAGACCCAGTACTTC
CDR3 protein: CASSVVGTGSVETQYF
J gene: TRBJ2-5
D gene: TRBD1
V gene: TRBV9
clone size: NA